The clone carrying this TCR beta chain has just a few counts. Its antigen is as yet unknown. This specimen belongs to a study of naive and memory T cell subsets. Study conclusions and caveats: Over 90% of naive TCR sequences appeared only once after error correction, unlike memory subsets. Gini index rose across naive, CM, EM and EMRA in CD4 and CD8. A few larger clonotypes appeared in naive repertoires, especially CD8, possibly memory cells re-expressing CD45RA.

The beta constant-region primer was an equimolar mix of two oligonucleotides covering TRBC1 and TRBC2. Ligated cDNA was amplified by four rounds of PCR with nested alpha and beta constant-region primers and SP2. Ligation attached a single-stranded oligonucleotide with a 12-nucleotide UMI and the SP2 primer to the cDNA 3' end. TCRdb independently ran MiXCR on the UMI-ligation and nested PCR reads; one entry per CDR3 protein. The sample includes about 100,000 distinct CDR3 sequences, more than 12% seen only once; the top ten take 2.8%. CDR1 is MNHEY and CDR2 is SVGAGI in the germline V gene. CDR3 size: 14 residues. Trimming at V came to 6 bases and at J to 1 base, leaving 3 bases not matched to a gene. CD4+ T cell IFNgamma after overnight CMV lysate exposure gave donor CMV status.

The sequence was obtained from a human donor in good health. The genes are TRBV6-5 and TRBJ2-1; 7 bases agree with TRBD2. The sample taken for sequencing was naive CD8+ T cells from blood. CDR3 nucleotide sequence: TGTGCCAGCAGATTTAGCGGGTCCTACAATGAGCAGTTCTTC. This codes for CASRFSGSYNEQFF.